The 2 T cell receptor beta chains below all came from one sample that was sequenced in a study of technical replicates of blood from a few donors. This table comes from immunoSEQ multiplex PCR, and its TCRdb copy is limited to in-frame clones, with some not included. Altogether about 74,000 clones are present, around 95% being singletons, with the ten largest covering roughly 0.36%. Sequencing was done on a sample of T cells isolated from PBMCs. Source of these receptors: a human donor in good health.

This clone was seen only once. This chain connects TRBV4-1 to TRBJ2-7, with TRBD2 matching over 10 bases. The CDR3 runs 14 residues. V lost 1 base and J lost 3; bases outside the gene matches: 0. Germline CDR1 reads MGHRA; CDR2 reads YSYEKL. CDR3: CASSQGTSGYEQYF. Written as DNA, the CDR3 is TGCGCCAGCAGCCAAGGGACTAGCGGCTACGAGCAGTACTTC.

The chain carries TRBV9 and TRBJ1-4; D unclear. Germline values: CDR1 SGDLS, CDR2 YYNGEE. The CDR3 is 14 amino acids. V was clipped by 0 bases and J by 5 bases, with 8 bases between them. The CDR3 DNA reads as TGTGCCAGCAGCGTAGCAGGCATCAATGAAAAACTGTTTTTT. Its protein product is CASSVAGINEKLFF. The full variable domain, completed using reference TRBV9 and TRBJ1-4, is DSGVTQTPKHLITATGQRVTLRCSPRSGDLSVYWYQQSLDQGLQFLIQYYNGEERAKGNILERFSAQQFPDLHSELNLSSLELGDSALYFCASSVAGINEKLFFGSGTQLSVL.